A single sample gave rise to the 10 T cell receptor beta chains below, sequenced in a study of shared clonotypes between healthy human individuals. Repertoires were generated with immunoSEQ multiplex PCR, while TCRdb's copy carries only in-frame clones and drops some. The sample shows around 1.1 million clones, approximately 78% of them seen only once. Sequenced input: memory CD4+ T cells from PBMCs. Sample subset: CD45RA-negative fraction. These receptors originate from a man between 18 and 35 years old in good health. Some clones in this sample may be carry-over from other donors' samples.

This sequence joins TRBV28 and TRBJ2-7, with 8 bases aligning to TRBD2. The ends lost 9 bases at V and 2 bases at J; junction bases unmatched: 12. The CDR3 is 15 residues long. Germline values: CDR1 MDHEN, CDR2 SYDVKM. CDR3 DNA: TGTGCCAGTAAGCCACCGGGACTAGGACCCTACGAGCAGTACTTC. Translating it yields CASKPPGLGPYEQYF. The full variable domain, its missing parts supplied by reference TRBV28 and TRBJ2-7, is DVKVTQSSRYLVKRTGEKVFLECVQDMDHENMFWYRQDPGLGLRLIYFSYDVKMKEKGDIPEGYSVSREKKERFSLILESASTNQTSMYLCASKPPGLGPYEQYFGPGTRLTVT.

The chain links TRBV4-1 to TRBJ1-2; D is undetermined. Looked up from germline, CDR1 is MGHRA and CDR2 is YSYEKL. The CDR3 loop spans 15 amino acids. The V and J ends lost 1 base and 0 bases respectively, with 9 bases between them. The CDR3 region is CASSQGRSANYGYTF. In DNA, the CDR3 is TGCGCCAGCAGCCAAGGCAGGAGCGCTAACTATGGCTACACCTTC.

This clone was seen a handful of times. Different DNA sequences within this sample yield the same CDR3. The chain links TRBV2 to TRBJ1-2; 8 positions agree with TRBD1. Germline values: CDR1 SNHLY, CDR2 FYNNEI. The CDR3 runs 14 residues. J lost 4 bases, V lost 8 bases, and 9 bases had no gene match. CDR3 DNA: TGTGCCAGCCTGAGACAGGGGATGGGCTATGGCTACACCTTC. Protein sequence: CASLRQGMGYGYTF.

This sequence joins TRBV9 and TRBJ2-1; 10 bases map to TRBD2. V shed 3 bases, J shed 3 bases, and the junction held 6 bases outside the gene matches. CDR1 is SGDLS and CDR2 is YYNGEE in the germline V gene. The CDR3 consists of 16 residues. The CDR3: CASSAIAGGGYNEQFF. The CDR3 DNA reads TGTGCCAGCAGCGCTATAGCGGGAGGTGGCTACAATGAGCAGTTCTTC.

This clone came up once. The chain carries TRBV13 and TRBJ2-3; D not resolved. This CDR3 is built from 17 residues. Germline lookup yields CDR1 PRHDT and CDR2 FYEKMQ (reference sequence). Trimming removed 5 bases at V and 2 bases at J, with 20 bases between. The CDR3 here is CASSPSRIADDTDTQYF. CDR3 DNA sequence: TGTGCCAGCAGCCCCTCGCGGATAGCCGACGACACAGATACGCAGTATTTT.

The chain uses TRBV27 and TRBJ2-1, with D possibly matching TRBD1 (6 bases). This CDR3 is built from 15 residues. V lost 4 bases and J 9 bases, leaving 19 bases between the germline ends. Germline V gene lookup returns CDR1 MNHEY and CDR2 SMNVEV (reference sequence). The CDR3 here is CASSSIPQGPVEQFF. DNA of the CDR3: TGTGCCAGCAGTTCGATCCCCCAGGGGCCGGTTGAGCAGTTCTTC.

This chain joins TRBV10-1 and TRBJ2-7; TRBD2 matches 10 bases. The CDR3 contains 17 residues. The V gene's germline CDR1 is WNHNN and CDR2 SYGVQD (reference sequence). The V segment lost 10 bases and the J segment 5 bases; nucleotides outside the gene matches: 20. The CDR3 DNA reads as TGCGCCATGCCCTGTTCTAGCGGGAGACCCAATCTCCACGAGCAGTACTTC. Translated, it gives CAMPCSSGRPNLHEQYF.

In its sample, this clone was seen a few times. The chain employs TRBV10-3 and TRBJ2-5, with a possible D match to TRBD1 (6 bases). Germline CDR1 ENHRY, CDR2 SYGVKD. The CDR3 totals 14 residues. With 6 bases removed from V and 5 bases from J, the gap between germline ends came to 16 bases. In DNA form, the CDR3 reads TGTGCCATCAGGGGGGCTCAAAGGGATGAGACCCAGTACTTC. This codes for CAIRGAQRDETQYF.

This chain connects TRBV18 to TRBJ2-3; D not resolved. Germline V gives CDR1 KGHSH, CDR2 LQKENI. V lost 3 bases and J lost 6, with 13 bases in between. This CDR3 contains 14 residues. Written as DNA, the CDR3 is TGTGCCAGCTCACCGAACAGTCCTCCGGATACGCAGTATTTT. Its translation: CASSPNSPPDTQYF.

This clone has only one observation. The V and J genes are TRBV28 and TRBJ2-3, with D perhaps TRBD2 (6 bases). The CDR3 consists of 17 residues. Trimming removed 4 bases from V and 3 bases from J, with 20 bases in between. Germline lookup yields CDR1 MDHEN and CDR2 SYDVKM. The CDR3 here is CASSSLAGGISTDTQYF. CDR3 DNA: TGTGCCAGCAGTTCCCTTGCTGGCGGGATATCAACAGATACGCAGTATTTT.